This is a list of T cell receptor beta chains from one sample in a study of blood T cell repertoires in COVID-19. Assay: immunoSEQ multiplex PCR; the TCRdb copy retains only in-frame clones and omits some. The sample yields some 360,000 clones, more than 70% seen once. Sequencing input: peripheral blood. The receptors originated from a woman aged 55 to 70 with COVID-19, enrolled during active disease. Both conserved end residues are part of each CDR3. The D gene is left open where the match is weak. A row's size may be missing; if present it is once, few, many or a size class.

cdr3_length	j_call	v_call	clone_size	d_call	cdr3_aa	cdr3_nt
13	TRBJ1-5	TRBV10-3	-	TRBD1	CAISLGQDQPQHF	TGTGCCATCAGCCTGGGACAGGATCAGCCCCAGCATTTT
17	TRBJ2-6	TRBV18	-	-	CASSRTVMSSGANVLTF	TGTGCCAGCTCACGAACGGTCATGAGCTCTGGGGCCAACGTCCTGACTTTC
17	TRBJ1-6	TRBV5-4	-	TRBD1	CASSLFQNRGGNSPLHF	TGTGCCAGCAGCTTGTTTCAAAACAGGGGTGGTAATTCACCCCTCCACTTT
11	TRBJ1-1	TRBV6-5	-	-	CASSSGFSAFF	TGTGCCAGCAGTTCAGGGTTCTCAGCTTTCTTT
14	TRBJ1-2	TRBV6-5	-	TRBD1	CASTPRTGVYGYTF	TGTGCCAGCACCCCAAGGACAGGGGTCTATGGCTACACCTTC
16	TRBJ2-5	TRBV3-1/TRBV3-2	-	TRBD2	CASSARAGGRIETQYF	TGTGCCAGCAGCGCCCGAGCGGGGGGGCGGATAGAGACCCAGTACTTC
16	TRBJ1-1	TRBV18	-	TRBD1	CASSLRQGNRLTEAFF	TGTGCCAGCTCACTACGACAGGGGAATCGGCTCACTGAAGCTTTCTTT
16	TRBJ1-5	TRBV7-8	-	TRBD1	CASSLAQGAGNQPQHF	TGTGCCAGCAGCTTAGCGCAGGGGGCGGGGAATCAGCCCCAGCATTTT
14	TRBJ2-7	TRBV10-3	-	TRBD1	CAISETGGAREQYF	TGTGCCATCAGCGAGACAGGGGGCGCGAGGGAGCAGTACTTC
15	TRBJ2-5	TRBV15	-	TRBD1	CATSRDRGRQETQYF	TGTGCCACCAGCAGAGACAGGGGGCGTCAAGAGACCCAGTACTTC
15	TRBJ1-2	TRBV5-1	-	-	CASSFGRANNYGYTF	TGCGCCAGCAGCTTCGGGAGAGCAAATAACTATGGCTACACCTTC
15	TRBJ2-7	TRBV5-6	-	TRBD2	CASSSGGVRTYEQYF	TGTGCCAGCAGCTCGGGAGGGGTCCGTACCTACGAGCAGTACTTC
17	TRBJ2-6	TRBV7-3	-	TRBD2	CASSLLAASSGANVLTF	TGTGCCAGCAGCTTACTAGCGGCGAGCTCTGGGGCCAACGTCCTGACTTTC
15	TRBJ2-7	TRBV5-1	-	TRBD1	CASSEWTGSSYEQYF	TGCGCCAGCAGCGAGTGGACAGGTTCCTCCTACGAGCAGTACTTC
17	TRBJ1-1	TRBV19	-	TRBD1	CASSFRTGGPMNTEAFF	TGTGCCAGTAGCTTTCGGACAGGGGGGCCAATGAACACTGAAGCTTTCTTT
15	TRBJ1-3	TRBV14	-	-	CASSYIGTTGNTIYF	TGTGCCAGCAGCTACATCGGGACAACTGGAAACACCATATATTTT
15	TRBJ1-1	TRBV28	-	-	CASSSADSSNTEAFF	TGTGCCAGCAGTTCCGCAGACAGTTCGAACACTGAAGCTTTCTTT
12	TRBJ1-2	TRBV7-9	-	TRBD1	CASSFTGVGYTF	TGTGCCAGCAGCTTTACAGGGGTCGGCTACACCTTC
12	TRBJ2-2	TRBV29-1	-	TRBD2	CGCGGGTGELFF	TGCGGGTGCGGCGGGGGCACCGGGGAGCTGTTTTTT
14	TRBJ2-3	TRBV27	-	TRBD1	CASSTNPRTGTQYF	TGTGCCAGCAGTACCAACCCACGGACAGGGACGCAGTATTTT
13	TRBJ2-7	TRBV6-6	-	-	CASSLRRGYEQYF	TGTGCCAGCAGTCTGAGACGGGGGTACGAGCAGTACTTC
15	TRBJ2-3	TRBV2	-	TRBD1	CASRSGTGQTDTQYF	TGTGCCAGCAGATCCGGGACAGGGCAGACAGATACGCAGTATTTT
16	TRBJ2-7	TRBV6-5	-	TRBD1	CASSYSSGTASYEQYF	TGTGCCAGCAGTTACTCGAGTGGGACAGCTTCCTACGAGCAGTACTTC
14	TRBJ1-1	TRBV5-1	-	-	CASSLGDRNIEAFF	TGCGCCAGCAGCCTTGGCGACAGGAATATTGAAGCTTTCTTT
17	TRBJ2-2	TRBV3-1/TRBV3-2	-	TRBD2	CASSPASGGTNTGELFF	TGTGCCAGCAGCCCGGCTAGCGGGGGAACGAACACCGGGGAGCTGTTTTTT
15	TRBJ1-2	TRBV28	-	TRBD1	CASSIPTGGDYGYTF	TGTGCCAGCAGTATTCCGACAGGGGGCGACTATGGCTACACCTTC
13	TRBJ2-7	TRBV2	few	-	CASSERTTQEQYF	TGTGCCAGCAGTGAAAGGACTACCCAGGAGCAGTACTTC
13	TRBJ2-7	TRBV9	-	-	CASSPRTGYEQYF	TGTGCCAGCAGCCCCCGGACTGGGTACGAGCAGTACTTC
15	TRBJ2-4	TRBV7-9	-	TRBD1	CASSIGTVAKNIQYF	TGTGCCAGCAGCATAGGGACAGTAGCCAAAAACATTCAGTACTTC
16	TRBJ2-3	TRBV7-2	-	-	CASSLMGRRATDTQYF	TGTGCCAGCAGCTTAATGGGCAGGCGCGCCACAGATACGCAGTATTTT
11	TRBJ1-1	TRBV19	-	-	CASIQNTEAFF	TGTGCCAGTATTCAGAACACTGAAGCTTTCTTT
15	TRBJ2-3	TRBV6-5	-	TRBD1	CASSDGTVQGDTQYF	TGTGCCAGCAGCGACGGGACAGTTCAAGGAGATACGCAGTATTTT
15	TRBJ2-7	TRBV24-1	-	TRBD1	CATSDTTGGPYEQYF	TGTGCCACCAGTGACACTACAGGGGGTCCGTACGAGCAGTACTTC
15	TRBJ1-3	TRBV25-1	-	-	CASSERRYSGNTIYF	TGTGCCAGCAGTGAACGGAGATACTCTGGAAACACCATATATTTT
14	TRBJ1-2	TRBV7-3	-	-	CATVGRRTPIGYTF	TGTGCCACTGTTGGGAGGAGAACCCCTATCGGCTACACCTTC
16	TRBJ1-4	TRBV18	-	-	CASPPPKGATNEKLFF	TGTGCCAGCCCACCTCCAAAAGGGGCAACTAATGAAAAACTGTTTTTT
15	TRBJ2-1	TRBV27	-	TRBD2	CASSPRLAGSNEQFF	TGTGCCAGCAGCCCTAGACTAGCGGGCTCCAATGAGCAGTTCTTC
16	TRBJ2-1	TRBV7-2	once	TRBD2	CASSTKPGGGANEQFF	TGTGCCAGCAGCACAAAGCCGGGAGGGGGGGCCAATGAGCAGTTCTTC
16	TRBJ2-5	TRBV5-1	-	-	CASSYQGGTVQETQYF	TGCGCCAGCAGCTATCAGGGCGGGACAGTTCAAGAGACCCAGTACTTC
14	TRBJ1-1	TRBV5-1	-	TRBD1	CASSSQGGNTEAFF	TGCGCCAGCAGCTCACAGGGGGGTAACACTGAAGCTTTCTTT
14	TRBJ1-5	TRBV28	-	-	CASIPGQTGQPQHF	TGTGCCAGCATCCCCGGACAGACGGGGCAGCCCCAGCATTTT
13	TRBJ1-4	TRBV5-4	-	-	CASSMGGREKLFF	TGTGCCAGCAGCATGGGGGGGCGTGAAAAACTGTTTTTT
15	TRBJ1-5	TRBV18	-	-	CASSLLGSGNQPQHF	TGTGCCAGCTCACTCCTAGGAAGTGGTAATCAGCCCCAGCATTTT
15	TRBJ2-1	TRBV18	-	TRBD2	CASSSGSSGYNEQFF	TGTGCCAGCTCTTCCGGCAGTAGCGGGTACAATGAGCAGTTCTTC
17	TRBJ1-1	TRBV19	-	TRBD1	CASSFLGTAIVSTEAFF	TGTGCCAGTAGTTTTCTTGGGACAGCAATTGTCAGCACTGAAGCTTTCTTT
16	TRBJ1-5	TRBV19	-	-	CASSIGSGKENQPQHF	TGTGCCAGTAGTATAGGGTCAGGGAAAGAAAATCAGCCCCAGCATTTT
14	TRBJ1-4	TRBV6-5	-	-	CASSKQGWREKLFF	TGTGCCAGCAGTAAACAGGGATGGCGGGAAAAACTGTTTTTT
17	TRBJ2-2	TRBV3-1/TRBV3-2	-	TRBD1	CASSLYSTGKNTGELFF	TGTGCCAGCAGCCTATATTCGACAGGGAAGAACACCGGGGAGCTGTTTTTT
16	TRBJ1-4	TRBV6-5	-	TRBD1	CASSYVKTGAGEKLFF	TGTGCCAGCAGTTACGTCAAGACAGGGGCCGGAGAAAAACTGTTTTTT
13	TRBJ1-5	TRBV27	-	-	CASSLLAGQPQHF	TGTGCCAGCAGTTTACTGGCTGGTCAGCCCCAGCATTTT
13	TRBJ2-7	TRBV11-2	-	-	CASSLDRHYEQYF	TGTGCCAGCAGCTTAGACAGACACTACGAGCAGTACTTC
15	TRBJ1-5	TRBV29-1	-	TRBD1	CSVILDRGQRQPQHF	TGCAGCGTTATCCTGGACAGGGGGCAACGGCAGCCCCAGCATTTT
18	TRBJ2-6	TRBV7-8	-	TRBD1	CASSLRDRGSSGANVLTF	TGTGCCAGCAGCTTAAGAGACAGGGGTAGCTCTGGGGCCAACGTCCTGACTTTC
13	TRBJ2-3	TRBV6-5	once	TRBD2	CATSGGSPDTQYF	TGTGCCACTAGCGGGGGGTCCCCAGATACGCAGTATTTT
14	TRBJ2-3	TRBV11-1	-	TRBD1	CASSGDREADTQYF	TGTGCCAGCAGCGGGGACAGGGAGGCAGATACGCAGTATTTT
15	TRBJ1-2	TRBV7-9	-	-	CASSSSYVTSGGYTF	TGTGCCAGCAGCTCCTCCTATGTAACGAGCGGAGGCTACACCTTC
16	TRBJ1-3	TRBV5-5	-	TRBD1	CASSLLYSGGGNTIYF	TGTGCCAGCAGCTTGCTTTATTCAGGGGGTGGAAACACCATATATTTT
14	TRBJ2-6	TRBV5-4	-	-	CASSRESGANVLTF	TGTGCCAGCAGCCGGGAATCTGGGGCCAACGTCCTGACTTTC